Below are 27 T cell receptor beta chains sequenced from a single sample in a study of beta chain features in type 1 diabetes. Their cognate antigens are unknown. As every portion of the isolated RNA was reverse transcribed, the sequencing read expressed TCRB transcripts. TCRdb's table, derived via immunoSEQ multiplex PCR, lists solely in-frame clones and lacks some. This sample has 200,000 to 250,000 clones, with roughly 17% found just once. Findings and caveats of the study: TCRB CDR3s from Type 1 diabetes patients were moderately but significantly shorter in all four CD4+ subsets.

Sequenced material: naive CD4+ T cells from blood. These receptor sequences come from a man aged 25-45 years with type 1 diabetes.

The V gene is TRBV30, the J gene TRBJ2-7, with D perhaps matching TRBD1 (6 bases). The CDR3 has 11 residues. CDR1 and CDR2 (germline): GTSNPN, SVGIG (reference sequence). V lost 0 bases, J lost 11 bases, and 11 bases lay in between. CDR3 residues: CAWSVLGAKYF. The CDR3 nucleotides are TGTGCCTGGAGTGTACTGGGGGCAAAGTACTTC.

The chain uses TRBV18 and TRBJ2-7, with TRBD1 matching over 7 bases. From germline, CDR1 is KGHSH and CDR2 LQKENI. The junction had 4 bases not matched to a gene; V was cut back by 6 bases and J by 2 bases. The CDR3 consists of 13 residues. The CDR3 loop is CASSSGTAYEQYF. In DNA, the CDR3 is TGTGCCAGCTCGTCCGGGACAGCCTACGAGCAGTACTTC.

This clone appeared a few times. The chain is built from TRBV29-1 and TRBJ1-1, with a possible D match to TRBD1 (5 bases). Trimming shortened V by 4 bases and J by 4 bases, and 13 bases separated the two germline ends. The CDR3 is 13 amino acids. CDR1 is SQVTM, CDR2 ANQGSEA, per germline. DNA of the CDR3: TGCAGCGTTGGCAGGGAACTGAGCACTGAAGCTTTCTTT. The encoded protein is CSVGRELSTEAFF.

This clone turned up a few times. The V call is TRBV7-3, the J call TRBJ2-7; TRBD1 matches 11 bases. The CDR3 is 14 amino acids. Per germline, CDR1 SGHTA and CDR2 FQGTGA. V shed 5 bases and J 3 bases; nucleotides not matched to a gene: 3. In DNA form, the CDR3 reads TGTGCCAGCAGCCCGGGACAGGGGGACTACGAGCAGTACTTC. As protein: CASSPGQGDYEQYF.

The chain joins TRBV11-1 to TRBJ2-2; D is possibly TRBD1 (6 bases). CDR1 and CDR2 from the germline V gene are SGHAT and FQDESV (reference sequence). CDR3 size: 16 residues. V was pared by 1 base and J by 2 bases, with 11 bases between. CDR3 loop: CASSLVGAINTGELFF. CDR3 DNA: TGTGCCAGCAGCTTAGTGGGGGCGATTAACACCGGGGAGCTGTTTTTT.

This clone was counted only a few times. V and J are TRBV14 and TRBJ1-1; no firm D call. Germline CDR1 and CDR2: SGHDN and FVKESK. V was cut by 0 bases and J by 14 bases, with 16 bases left in between. The CDR3 runs 13 residues. For the CDR3, the DNA is TGTGCCAGCAGCCAAGATGGATTTACTTCCCCCTTCTTT. Amino acids: CASSQDGFTSPFF. Looking up the rest from reference TRBV14 and TRBJ1-1 gives the full variable domain: EAGVTQFPSHSVIEKGQTVTLRCDPISGHDNLYWYRRVMGKEIKFLLHFVKESKQDESGMPNNRFLAERTGGTYSTLKVQPAELEDSGVYFCASSQDGFTSPFFGQGTRLTVV.

This chain joins TRBV28 and TRBJ2-4; tentatively, D is TRBD1 (5 bases). The CDR3 contains 15 residues. V shed 6 bases and J shed 0 bases, with 12 bases lying between them. Germline V lookup: CDR1 MDHEN, CDR2 SYDVKM. As DNA, the CDR3 is TGTGCCAGCAGGACCACCAGGGTAGCCAAAAACATTCAGTACTTC. It encodes CASRTTRVAKNIQYF. Using reference TRBV28 and TRBJ2-4 for the parts outside the CDR3, the full variable domain is DVKVTQSSRYLVKRTGEKVFLECVQDMDHENMFWYRQDPGLGLRLIYFSYDVKMKEKGDIPEGYSVSREKKERFSLILESASTNQTSMYLCASRTTRVAKNIQYFGAGTRLSVL.

A few counts support this clone. In nucleotides, the CDR3 is TGTGCCAGCTCAGAACAGGGGAACACTGAAGCTTTCTTT. Protein: CASSEQGNTEAFF. The chain is built from TRBV18 and TRBJ1-1; a possible D gene is TRBD1 (6 bases). V was pared by 5 bases and J by 1 base, with 8 bases between. The CDR3 is 13 amino acids. Germline V gene lookup returns CDR1 KGHSH and CDR2 LQKENI.

In its sample, this clone was seen a few times. Other DNA sequences in the same sample also yield this CDR3. The CDR3 loop is CASSPQGETQYF. CDR3 sequence (DNA): TGTGCCAGCAGCCCGCAGGGGGAGACCCAGTACTTC. The chain combines TRBV7-9 with TRBJ2-5; weak D call: TRBD1 (6 bases). CDR3 length equals 12 residues. Trimming shortened V by 5 bases and J by 5 bases, and 9 bases separated the two germline ends. Germline values: CDR1 SEHNR, CDR2 FQNEAQ (reference sequence). The entire variable domain, with the rest obtained from reference TRBV7-9 and TRBJ2-5, is as follows: DTGVSQNPRHKITKRGQNVTFRCDPISEHNRLYWYRQTLGQGPEFLTYFQNEAQLEKSRLLSDRFSAERPKGSFSTLEIQRTEQGDSAMYLCASSPQGETQYFGPGTRLLVL.

This clone has more than one count but fewer than ten. This chain uses TRBV7-2 with TRBJ2-3, with D maybe TRBD1 (5 bases). CDR1 is SGHTA and CDR2 is FQGNSA in the germline V gene. The V end lost 8 bases, the J end lost 4 bases, and 16 bases lay between the germline ends. There are 14 residues in the CDR3. The CDR3 here is CASWSRPGSDTQYF. Here the CDR3 DNA reads TGTGCCAGCTGGAGTCGGCCAGGGTCAGATACGCAGTATTTT.

There are a few counts of this clone. This sequence joins TRBV7-2 and TRBJ2-3; maybe TRBD2 (5 bases). V was shortened by 1 base and J by 7 bases, with 12 bases between the two germline ends. Germline assignment: CDR1 SGHTA and CDR2 FQGNSA. The CDR3 contains 14 residues. For the CDR3, the DNA is TGTGCCAGCAGCTTAGGATACGGGGAAAATACGCAGTATTTT. This gives the protein CASSLGYGENTQYF.

This clone was observed a handful of times. The chain combines TRBV29-1 with TRBJ2-2, with TRBD1 as a possible D gene (6 bases). CDR1 is SQVTM, CDR2 ANQGSEA, per germline. The germline V and J ends were trimmed by 7 bases and 1 base, with 13 bases remaining between them. The CDR3 contains 14 residues. The CDR3 region is CSAQGYENTGELFF. The CDR3 nucleotides are TGCAGCGCACAGGGCTACGAGAACACCGGGGAGCTGTTTTTT.

The chain recombines TRBV9 with TRBJ2-5; 11 bases are shared with TRBD2. CDR3 length equals 16 residues. J was trimmed by 1 base and V by 3 bases; bases with no gene match: 5. Looked up from germline, CDR1 is SGDLS and CDR2 is YYNGEE. CDR3 loop: CASSGGTSGIQETQYF. The CDR3, as DNA: TGTGCCAGCAGCGGCGGGACTAGCGGAATCCAAGAGACCCAGTACTTC.

Only a few counts were recorded for this clone. The chain uses TRBV30 and TRBJ2-7; possible D gene TRBD1, 5 bases. The CDR3 runs to 15 residues. Trimming removed 1 base from V and 0 bases from J, with 13 bases in between. Germline loops: CDR1 GTSNPN, CDR2 SVGIG (reference sequence). CDR3 nucleotides: TGTGCCTGGAGTGGGCCGGACACAACCTCCTACGAGCAGTACTTC. It translates to CAWSGPDTTSYEQYF. Drawing the rest from reference TRBV30 and TRBJ2-7, the complete variable domain is SQTIHQWPATLVQPVGSPLSLECTVEGTSNPNLYWYRQAAGRGLQLLFYSVGIGQISSEVPQNLSASRPQDRQFILSSKKLLLSDSGFYLCAWSGPDTTSYEQYFGPGTRLTVT.

The chain couples TRBV19 to TRBJ2-2; the match to TRBD1 covers 7 bases. J lost 0 bases, V lost 7 bases, and 2 bases had no gene match. The CDR3 runs to 14 residues. Germline-derived CDR1 and CDR2 are LNHDA and SQIVND (reference sequence). The CDR3 loop reads CASKGTANTGELFF. The CDR3 region has the DNA TGTGCCAGTAAGGGGACAGCGAACACCGGGGAGCTGTTTTTT.

J is TRBJ2-2 and V is TRBV7-6, with D unresolved. V gave up 2 bases and J gave up 6 bases, with 7 bases separating them. Germline V gives CDR1 SGHVS, CDR2 FNYEAQ. The CDR3 extends over 13 amino acids. CDR3 sequence (DNA): TGTGCCAGCAGCTTATTTCTTGCCGGGGAGCTGTTTTTT. Encoded protein: CASSLFLAGELFF.

In its sample, this clone was seen a few times. The sample contains more than one DNA sequence encoding this CDR3. The chain carries TRBV30 and TRBJ2-1; maybe TRBD2 (6 bases). This CDR3 has 13 residues. Trimming removed 2 bases from V and 3 bases from J, with 8 bases in between. Germline CDR1 reads GTSNPN; CDR2 reads SVGIG (reference sequence). CDR3 residues: CAWSSGFYNEQFF. The CDR3 DNA follows: TGTGCCTGGAGTAGCGGGTTCTACAATGAGCAGTTCTTC.

CDR3 residues: CASSYELTYGYTF. CDR3 DNA sequence: TGTGCCAGCAGCTATGAACTAACCTATGGCTACACCTTC. This chain links TRBV7-8 with TRBJ1-2; D is uncertain. Looked up from germline, CDR1 is SGHVS and CDR2 is FQNEAQ. This CDR3 is built from 13 residues. The ends were cut back, 4 bases at V and 4 bases at J, with 10 bases in the middle.

V is TRBV7-2 and J is TRBJ1-3; D gene uncertain. The CDR3 contains 16 residues. Trimming took 1 base from V and 0 from J, leaving 10 bases between them. Germline CDR1 is SGHTA and CDR2 is FQGNSA. The CDR3 DNA is TGTGCCAGCAGCTTAGTCTTAGGGAGCTCTGGAAACACCATATATTTT. Translation: CASSLVLGSSGNTIYF.

The CDR3 loop reads CASSPIWEGSYEQYF. For the CDR3, the DNA is TGTGCCAGCAGCCCGATCTGGGAGGGGAGCTACGAGCAGTACTTC. V usage is TRBV7-2 and J usage is TRBJ2-7; TRBD2 aligns across 7 bases. There are 15 residues in the CDR3. From germline, CDR1 is SGHTA and CDR2 FQGNSA. V gave up 5 bases and J gave up 3 bases; unmatched junction bases: 10.

The chain carries TRBV4-1 and TRBJ1-4; D call uncertain. The CDR3 sequence is 15 residues long. V lost 6 bases and J lost 0, with 11 bases in between. Germline assignment: CDR1 MGHRA and CDR2 YSYEKL. The CDR3 reads CASRLGGTTNEKLFF. For the CDR3, the DNA is TGCGCCAGCAGGCTCGGCGGGACAACTAATGAAAAACTGTTTTTT.

This clone was counted between two and nine times. This CDR3 reads CASSQTGSSSEQYF. For the CDR3, the DNA is TGTGCCAGCAGCCAGACAGGTAGCTCTAGCGAGCAGTACTTC. The rearrangement joins TRBV28 to TRBJ2-7, with D perhaps matching TRBD1 (6 bases). V gave up 6 bases and J gave up 6 bases, with 18 bases separating them. The germline V gene has CDR1 MDHEN and CDR2 SYDVKM. CDR3 length: 14 residues.

The chain has TRBV29-1 and TRBJ2-3, with D unresolved. CDR3 length equals 14 residues. Deletions cut 5 bases from V and 0 bases from J, with 12 bases between. Germline-derived CDR1 and CDR2 are SQVTM and ANQGSEA. CDR3 bases: TGCAGCGTTCCTGATGTACCTAGCACAGATACGCAGTATTTT. It yields the protein CSVPDVPSTDTQYF.

This clone was counted only a few times. V gene TRBV29-1 combines with J gene TRBJ1-1; D gene uncertain. V lost 4 bases, J lost 3 bases, and 12 bases lay in between. Germline CDR1 and CDR2: SQVTM and ANQGSEA. There are 13 residues in the CDR3. The CDR3 is CSVVETGHTEAFF. Here the CDR3 DNA reads TGCAGCGTTGTAGAGACCGGTCACACTGAAGCTTTCTTT.

The chain joins TRBV5-1 to TRBJ2-1; tentatively, D is TRBD1 or TRBD2 (5 bases each). Per the germline V gene, CDR1 is SGHRS and CDR2 is YFSETQ. The CDR3 covers 16 residues. Trimming removed 6 bases from V and 0 bases from J, with 16 bases in between. The CDR3 DNA reads as TGCGCCAGCATCCCCGCCGGGACCAGCTCCTACAATGAGCAGTTCTTC. Encoded protein: CASIPAGTSSYNEQFF.

This sequence joins TRBV18 and TRBJ2-1, with D possibly being TRBD1 (7 bases). The germline V gene encodes CDR1 KGHSH and CDR2 LQKENI. Deletions cut 3 bases from V and 6 bases from J, with 12 bases between. This CDR3 has 14 residues. In DNA form, the CDR3 reads TGTGCCAGCTCACCCGCCAGGGGGGTCAATGAGCAGTTCTTC. Residues: CASSPARGVNEQFF.

The rearrangement links TRBV5-1 to TRBJ2-5; either TRBD1 or TRBD2 may supply D (5 bases each). The CDR3 runs to 14 residues. CDR1 is SGHRS, CDR2 YFSETQ, per germline. Trimming removed 1 base at V and 2 bases at J, with 9 bases between. DNA of the CDR3: TGCGCCAGCAGCTTGCTTGGGGGTCAAGAGACCCAGTACTTC. Encoded protein: CASSLLGGQETQYF.